This T cell receptor beta chain was retrieved from a study of T cell responses to AZD1222 COVID-19 vaccine. As regards this clone: The antigen remains unidentified.

Study-wide findings and caveats: Nearly half of spike-specific TCRs reportedly target unmutated variant regions. Among vaccine-associated CD4 TCRs, coverage spanned spike, with dominance at 160-218 and 743-854. Spike-specific TCR breadth and depth both grew after two AZD1222 doses. Mostly white British, mostly female donors; authors suggested clonal diversity may be underestimated.

The CDR3 extends over 14 amino acids. V lost 5 bases to trimming and J lost 7 bases; unmatched junction nucleotides: 5. CDR1 and CDR2 (germline): MNHEY, SMNVEV (reference sequence). TCRdb's table, derived via immunoSEQ multiplex PCR, lists solely in-frame clones and lacks some. The profile shows approximately 120,000 clones, about 85% of them singletons. The starting material was peripheral blood, obtained 28 days after the second AZD1222 dose. The TCR comes from an adult who received the AZD1222 COVID-19 vaccine. The chain has TRBV27 and TRBJ2-2, with TRBD1 matching 9 bases. For the CDR3, the DNA is TGTGCCAGCAGTCAACAGGGGGCGGGCGGGGAGCTGTTTTTT. Amino acids: CASSQQGAGGELFF.